Presented here are 5 T cell receptor beta chains from one specimen sequenced in a study of CD8 T cells in Susac syndrome. An amount of RNA that ranged from roughly 0.45 to 1 ug was reverse transcribed with random hexamers. Each CDR3 protein is one row after TCRdb ran MiXCR on the immunoSEQ multiplex PCR reads. The data contain roughly 130,000 distinct CDR3 sequences, 94% of them singletons. The specimen was CD4+ T cells from PBMCs. These receptors were taken from a human donor with multiple sclerosis.

The chain is built from TRBV12-3 or TRBV12-4 and TRBJ2-6; weak D call: TRBD1 (5 bases). The CDR3 has 15 amino acids. V lost 6 bases, J lost 0 bases, and 9 bases lay in between. The CDR3 DNA sequence: TGTGCCAGCAGGGGGCCCCACTCTGGGGCCAACGTCCTGACTTTC. This sequence encodes CASRGPHSGANVLTF.

The chain combines TRBV19 with TRBJ1-5; TRBD1 agrees at 7 bases. Germline lookup yields CDR1 LNHDA and CDR2 SQIVND (reference sequence). This CDR3 contains 15 residues. The trim removed 6 bases at V and 7 bases at J, leaving 12 bases unmatched. The CDR3 protein is CASREIDRAGQPQHF. The CDR3 DNA sequence: TGTGCCAGTAGGGAGATTGACAGGGCGGGACAGCCCCAGCATTTT.

The chain is built from TRBV9 and TRBJ2-5, with TRBD1 matching 10 bases. Trimming at V came to 2 bases and at J to 4 bases, leaving 5 bases not matched to a gene. The CDR3 totals 15 residues. Germline assignment: CDR1 SGDLS and CDR2 YYNGEE. CDR3: CASSVTGQGSETQYF. The DNA for the CDR3 is TGTGCCAGCAGCGTCACGGGACAGGGGTCAGAGACCCAGTACTTC.

This chain uses TRBV29-1 with TRBJ2-1, with 12 positions matching TRBD2. The CDR3 extends over 15 amino acids. V trimming: 6 bases; J trimming: 14 bases; junction bases outside the gene matches: 17. CDR1 is SQVTM, CDR2 ANQGSEA, per germline. The CDR3 protein is CSVPTASGRAFEEFF. The CDR3, as DNA: TGCAGCGTCCCCACCGCTAGCGGGAGGGCCTTCGAAGAGTTCTTC.

The chain is built from TRBV6-5 and TRBJ2-1, with D tentatively TRBD2 (7 bases). The CDR3 extends over 17 amino acids. V was trimmed by 1 base and J by 4 bases, leaving 17 bases between them. From germline, CDR1 is MNHEY and CDR2 SVGAGI. CDR3 DNA: TGTGCCAGCAGTTACTTCACAGGGCAGGGACTATACAATGAGCAGTTCTTC. It translates to CASSYFTGQGLYNEQFF.